This T cell receptor beta chain was sequenced in a study of OX40 agonist ivuxolimab in advanced cancers. The study's findings and limits: On average, CD8+ T cells showed a greater number of expanded clones than CD4+. Clones of CD4+ and CD8+ blood T cells grew by week 6 at doses of 0.1 to 3.0 mg/kg. Researchers did not establish what antigens the expanded peripheral T cells target.

Repertoires were generated with immunoSEQ multiplex PCR, while TCRdb's copy carries only in-frame clones and drops some. The table has 100,000 to 140,000 clones, more than 85% seen once. Germline assignment: CDR1 ENHRY and CDR2 SYGVKD. V was pared by 3 bases and J by 3 bases, with 4 bases of the junction left unmatched. The CDR3 loop spans 14 amino acids. About this clone: The antigen remains unidentified.

The receptor was derived from an adult with an advanced solid tumor such as melanoma, head and neck, liver or kidney cancer. This specimen was CD4+ or CD8+ T cells sorted from blood, taken in a trial of the OX40 agonist ivuxolimab. The gene calls are TRBV10-3 and TRBJ2-5, with 7 bases lining up with TRBD1. CDR3 amino acids: CAISDSGTEETQYF. Written as DNA, the CDR3 is TGTGCCATCAGTGATTCCGGGACAGAAGAGACCCAGTACTTC.